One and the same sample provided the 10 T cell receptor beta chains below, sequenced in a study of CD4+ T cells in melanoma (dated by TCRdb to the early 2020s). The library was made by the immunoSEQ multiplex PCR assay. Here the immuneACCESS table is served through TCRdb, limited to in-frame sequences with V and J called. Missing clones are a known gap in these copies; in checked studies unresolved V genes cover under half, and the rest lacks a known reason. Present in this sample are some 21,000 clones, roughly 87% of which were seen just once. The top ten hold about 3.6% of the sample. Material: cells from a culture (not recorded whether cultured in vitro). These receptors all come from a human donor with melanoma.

CDR3 protein: CASSKGLAGGYTDTQYF. The CDR3 nucleotides read TGCGCCAGCAGCAAAGGACTAGCGGGGGGGTACACAGATACGCAGTATTTT. J is TRBJ2-3 and V is TRBV5-1, with 15 nucleotides matching TRBD2. V gave up 4 bases and J gave up 2 bases; unmatched junction bases: 5. The length of the CDR3 is 17 residues. Germline CDR1 reads SGHRS; CDR2 reads YFSETQ.

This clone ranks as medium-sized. DNA for the CDR3: TGTGCCAGCAGGCCAGGCTCAGGCCATAGCAATCAGCCCCAGCATTTT. Translated: CASRPGSGHSNQPQHF. The rearrangement joins TRBV27 to TRBJ1-5, with D unclear. Trimming removed 6 bases at V and 0 bases at J, with 15 bases between. The germline gives CDR1 MNHEY, CDR2 SMNVEV (reference sequence). This CDR3 region has 16 residues.

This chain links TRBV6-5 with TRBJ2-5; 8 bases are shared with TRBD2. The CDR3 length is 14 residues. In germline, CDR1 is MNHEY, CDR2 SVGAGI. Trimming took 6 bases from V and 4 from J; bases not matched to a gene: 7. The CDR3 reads CASRPPGGRETQYF. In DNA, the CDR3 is TGTGCCAGCAGACCCCCGGGGGGGAGAGAGACCCAGTACTTC.

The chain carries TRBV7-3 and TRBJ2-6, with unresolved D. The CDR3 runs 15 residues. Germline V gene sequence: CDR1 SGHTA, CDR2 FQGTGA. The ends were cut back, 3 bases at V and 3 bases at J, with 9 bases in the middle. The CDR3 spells CASSLGVGGANVLTF. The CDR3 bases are TGTGCCAGCAGCTTGGGTGTTGGTGGGGCCAACGTCCTGACTTTC.

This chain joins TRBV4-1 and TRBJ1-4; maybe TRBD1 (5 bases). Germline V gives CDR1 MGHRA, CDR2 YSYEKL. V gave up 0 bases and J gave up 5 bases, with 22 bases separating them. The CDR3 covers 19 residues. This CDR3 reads CASSQDRLIRGRENEKLFF. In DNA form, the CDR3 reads TGCGCCAGCAGCCAAGATCGACTTATACGCGGCAGGGAGAATGAAAAACTGTTTTTT.

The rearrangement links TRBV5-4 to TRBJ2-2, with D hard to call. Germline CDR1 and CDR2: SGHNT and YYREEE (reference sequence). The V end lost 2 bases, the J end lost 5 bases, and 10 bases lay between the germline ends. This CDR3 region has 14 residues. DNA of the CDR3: TGTGCCAGCAGCTTATTCCTAGAGACCGGGGAGCTGTTTTTT. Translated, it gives CASSLFLETGELFF. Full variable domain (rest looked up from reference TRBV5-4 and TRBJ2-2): ETGVTQSPTHLIKTRGQQVTLRCSSQSGHNTVSWYQQALGQGPQFIFQYYREEENGRGNFPPRFSGLQFPNYSSELNVNALELDDSALYLCASSLFLETGELFFGEGSRLTVL.

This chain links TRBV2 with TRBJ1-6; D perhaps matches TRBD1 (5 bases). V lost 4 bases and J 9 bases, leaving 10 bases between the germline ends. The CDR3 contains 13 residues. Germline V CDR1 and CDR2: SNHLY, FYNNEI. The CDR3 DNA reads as TGTGCCAGCAGTGTGGTTGACAGTTCACCCCTCCACTTT. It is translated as CASSVVDSSPLHF.

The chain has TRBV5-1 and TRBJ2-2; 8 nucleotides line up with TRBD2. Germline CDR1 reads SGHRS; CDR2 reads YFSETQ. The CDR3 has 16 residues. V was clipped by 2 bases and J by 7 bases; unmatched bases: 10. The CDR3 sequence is CASSFEASGPGGELFF. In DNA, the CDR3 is TGCGCCAGCAGCTTCGAGGCTAGCGGGCCCGGCGGGGAGCTGTTTTTT.

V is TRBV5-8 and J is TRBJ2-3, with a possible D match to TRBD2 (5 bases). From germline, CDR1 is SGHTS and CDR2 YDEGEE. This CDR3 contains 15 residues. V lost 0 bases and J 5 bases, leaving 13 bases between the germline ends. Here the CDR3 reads CASSLEYISVDTQYF. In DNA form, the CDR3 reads TGTGCCAGCAGCTTGGAGTATATTAGCGTAGATACGCAGTATTTT.

CDR3 protein: CASSRQAASNTGELFF. The CDR3 region has the DNA TGTGCCAGCAGCCGCCAGGCCGCTTCGAACACCGGGGAGCTGTTTTTT. The chain has TRBV11-2 and TRBJ2-2; D not certain. There are 16 residues in the CDR3. The V end lost 5 bases, the J end lost 0 bases, and 13 bases lay between the germline ends. The germline V gene has CDR1 SGHAT and CDR2 FQNNGV.